This T cell receptor (beta chain) was sequenced in a study of shared clonotypes between healthy human individuals. Overall study context: The study used three CD4 naive, three CD4 memory, two CD8 naive and one CD8 memory plate per donor.

V lost 2 bases and J lost 3, with 1 base in between. Germline V lookup: CDR1 KGHSH, CDR2 LQKENI. The CDR3 totals 11 residues. This clone was observed a handful of times. This sample also contains other DNA sequences that code for the same CDR3. Some clones are missing from TCRdb's copy, which holds only in-frame ones; the method was immunoSEQ multiplex PCR. The table includes roughly 2 million clones, roughly 96% detected once. This rearrangement joins TRBV18 to TRBJ2-5; D gene unclear. Sequenced sample: naive CD4+ T cells sorted from blood. The sample's subset: CD45RA+ positively selected. The clonotype was recovered from a man between 18 and 35 years old in good health. The CDR3 DNA reads TGTGCCAGCTCACCAGAAGAGACCCAGTACTTC. It translates to CASSPEETQYF.